This entry describes one T cell receptor beta chain. With 60 Vbeta and 13 Jbeta primers, the PCR was carried out. Measured with immunoSEQ multiplex PCR; TCRdb has only the in-frame clones, and not every one. The sample holds roughly 110,000 clones, under 85% seen once. The data derive from a study of cytomegalovirus exposure and HLA in healthy donors. Study-wide background: From donors who were HLA-typed, an early data release held 70 million to 90 million unique TCRs.

The germline V gene has CDR1 MNHEY and CDR2 SVGAGI. This CDR3 has 13 residues. V was shortened by 4 bases and J by 4 bases, with 10 bases between the two germline ends. The chain is built from TRBV6-5 and TRBJ2-5; no definite D call. The specimen sequenced was PBMCs. The receptor comes from a young man in good health and CMV-seropositive. The CDR3 coding sequence is TGTGCCAGCAGTTGGCGGTTTGGAGAGACCCAGTACTTC. This codes for CASSWRFGETQYF.